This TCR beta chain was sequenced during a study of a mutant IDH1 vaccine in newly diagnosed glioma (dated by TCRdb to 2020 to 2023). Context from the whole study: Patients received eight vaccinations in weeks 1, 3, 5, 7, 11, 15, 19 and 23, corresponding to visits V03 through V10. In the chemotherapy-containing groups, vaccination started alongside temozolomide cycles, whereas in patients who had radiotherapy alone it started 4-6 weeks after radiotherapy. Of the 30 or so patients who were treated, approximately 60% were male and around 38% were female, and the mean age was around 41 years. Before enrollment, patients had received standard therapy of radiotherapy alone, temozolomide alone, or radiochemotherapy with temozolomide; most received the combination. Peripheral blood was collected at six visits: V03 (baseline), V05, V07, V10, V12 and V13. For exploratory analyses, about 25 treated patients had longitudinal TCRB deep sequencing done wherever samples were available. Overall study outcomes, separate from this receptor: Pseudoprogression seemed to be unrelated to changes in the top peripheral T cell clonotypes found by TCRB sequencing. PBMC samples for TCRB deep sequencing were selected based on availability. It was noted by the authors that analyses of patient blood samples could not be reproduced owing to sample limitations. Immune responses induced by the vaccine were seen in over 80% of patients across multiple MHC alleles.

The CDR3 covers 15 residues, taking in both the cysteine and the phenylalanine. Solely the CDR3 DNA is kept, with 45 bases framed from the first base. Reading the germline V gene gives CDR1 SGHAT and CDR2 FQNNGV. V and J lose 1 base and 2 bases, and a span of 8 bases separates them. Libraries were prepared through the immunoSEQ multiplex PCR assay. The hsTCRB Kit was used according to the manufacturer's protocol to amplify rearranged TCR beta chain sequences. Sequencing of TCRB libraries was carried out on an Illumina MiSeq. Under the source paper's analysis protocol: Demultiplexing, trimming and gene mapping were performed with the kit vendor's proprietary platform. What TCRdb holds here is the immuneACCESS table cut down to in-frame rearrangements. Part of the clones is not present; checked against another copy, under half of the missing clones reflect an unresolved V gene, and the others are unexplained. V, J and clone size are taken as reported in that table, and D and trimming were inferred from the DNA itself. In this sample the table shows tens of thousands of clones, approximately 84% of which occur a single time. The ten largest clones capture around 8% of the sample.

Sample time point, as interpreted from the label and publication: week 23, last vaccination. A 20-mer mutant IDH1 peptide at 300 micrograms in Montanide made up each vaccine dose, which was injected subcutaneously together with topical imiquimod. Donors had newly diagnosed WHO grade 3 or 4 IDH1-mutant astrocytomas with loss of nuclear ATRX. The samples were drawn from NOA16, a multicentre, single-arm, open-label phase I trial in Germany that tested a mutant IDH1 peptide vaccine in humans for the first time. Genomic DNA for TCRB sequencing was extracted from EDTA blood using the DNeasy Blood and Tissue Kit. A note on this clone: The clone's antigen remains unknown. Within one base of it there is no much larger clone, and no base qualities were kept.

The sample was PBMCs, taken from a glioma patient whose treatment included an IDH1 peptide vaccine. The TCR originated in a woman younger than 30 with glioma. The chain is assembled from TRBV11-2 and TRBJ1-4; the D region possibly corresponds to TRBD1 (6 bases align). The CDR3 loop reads CASSLGQGTNEKLFF. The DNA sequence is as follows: TGTGCCAGCAGCTTAGGGCAGGGGACTAATGAAAAACTGTTTTTT.